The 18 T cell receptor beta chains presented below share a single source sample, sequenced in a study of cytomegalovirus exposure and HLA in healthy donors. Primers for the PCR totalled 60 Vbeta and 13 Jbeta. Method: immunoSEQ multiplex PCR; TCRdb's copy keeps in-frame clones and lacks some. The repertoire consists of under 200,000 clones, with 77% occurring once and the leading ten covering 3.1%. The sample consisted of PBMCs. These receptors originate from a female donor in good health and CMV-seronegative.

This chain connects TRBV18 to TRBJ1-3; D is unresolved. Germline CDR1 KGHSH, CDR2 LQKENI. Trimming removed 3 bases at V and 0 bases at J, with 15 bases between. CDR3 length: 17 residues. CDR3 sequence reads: CASSPSGGKSSGNTIYF. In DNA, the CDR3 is TGTGCCAGCTCACCCTCGGGCGGGAAGAGCTCTGGAAACACCATATATTTT. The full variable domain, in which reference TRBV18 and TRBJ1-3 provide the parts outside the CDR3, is NAGVMQNPRHLVRRRGQEARLRCSPMKGHSHVYWYRQLPEEGLKFMVYLQKENIIDESGMPKERFSAEFPKEGPSILRIQQVVRGDSAAYFCASSPSGGKSSGNTIYFGEGSWLTVV.

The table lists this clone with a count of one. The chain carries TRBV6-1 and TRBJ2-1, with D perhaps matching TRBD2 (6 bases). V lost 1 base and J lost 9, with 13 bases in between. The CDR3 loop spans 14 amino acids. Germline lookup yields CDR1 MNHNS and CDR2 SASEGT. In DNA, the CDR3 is TGTGCCAGCAGTGAAGGGGGACTTCTGGGTGAGCAGTTCTTC. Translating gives CASSEGGLLGEQFF.

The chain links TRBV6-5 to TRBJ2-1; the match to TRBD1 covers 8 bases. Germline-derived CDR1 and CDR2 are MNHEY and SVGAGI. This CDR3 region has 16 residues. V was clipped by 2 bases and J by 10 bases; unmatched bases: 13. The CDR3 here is CASSYTGRGRTLEQFF. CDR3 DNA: TGTGCCAGCAGTTACACGGGCAGGGGGCGGACTTTGGAGCAGTTCTTC.

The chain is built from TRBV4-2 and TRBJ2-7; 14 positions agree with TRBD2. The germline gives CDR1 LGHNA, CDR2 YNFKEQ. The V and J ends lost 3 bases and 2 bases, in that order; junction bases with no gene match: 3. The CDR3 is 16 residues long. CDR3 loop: CASSHGLAGGTYEQYF. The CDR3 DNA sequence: TGTGCCAGCAGCCACGGACTAGCGGGAGGCACCTACGAGCAGTACTTC.

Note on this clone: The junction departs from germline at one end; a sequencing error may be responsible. CDR3 DNA sequence: TGTGCTAGCAGCTTAGAGTCGGGACTAGCGGTATACAATGAGCAGTTCTTC. It encodes CASSLESGLAVYNEQFF. The rearrangement uses TRBV7-7 and TRBJ2-1; 11 bases agree with TRBD2. The germline V gene encodes CDR1 SSHAT and CDR2 FNYEAQ (reference sequence). CDR3 length: 17 residues.

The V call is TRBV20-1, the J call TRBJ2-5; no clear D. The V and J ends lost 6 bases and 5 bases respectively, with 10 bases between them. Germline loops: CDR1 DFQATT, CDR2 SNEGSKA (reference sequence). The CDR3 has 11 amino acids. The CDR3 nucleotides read TGCAGTGCCCTTGTTCAGGAGACCCAGTACTTC. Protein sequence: CSALVQETQYF.

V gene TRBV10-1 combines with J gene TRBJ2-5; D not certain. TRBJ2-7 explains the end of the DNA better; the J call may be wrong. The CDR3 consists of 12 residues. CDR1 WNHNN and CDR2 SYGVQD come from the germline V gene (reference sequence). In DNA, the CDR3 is TGCGCCAGCAGTGAGTTCTTCTACGAGCAGTACTTC. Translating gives CASSEFFYEQYF.

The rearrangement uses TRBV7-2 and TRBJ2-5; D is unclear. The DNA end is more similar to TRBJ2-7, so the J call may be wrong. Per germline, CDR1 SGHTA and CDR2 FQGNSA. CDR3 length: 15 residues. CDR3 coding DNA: TGTGCCAGCAGCTTTGGCGGCCCTGAGGCCTACGAGCAGTACTTC. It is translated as CASSFGGPEAYEQYF.

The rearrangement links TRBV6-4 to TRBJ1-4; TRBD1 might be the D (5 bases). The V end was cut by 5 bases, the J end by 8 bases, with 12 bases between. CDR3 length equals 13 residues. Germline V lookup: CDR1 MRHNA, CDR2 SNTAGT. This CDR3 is CASSQQVGEKLFF. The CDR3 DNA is TGTGCCAGCAGTCAACAGGTGGGCGAAAAACTGTTTTTT.

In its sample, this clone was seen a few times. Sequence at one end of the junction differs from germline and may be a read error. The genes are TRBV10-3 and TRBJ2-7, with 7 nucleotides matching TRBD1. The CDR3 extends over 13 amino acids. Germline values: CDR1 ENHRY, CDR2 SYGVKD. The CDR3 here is CAISAPRDRDLDF. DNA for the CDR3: TGTGCCATCAGTGCCCCGAGAGACAGGGACCTGGACTTC.

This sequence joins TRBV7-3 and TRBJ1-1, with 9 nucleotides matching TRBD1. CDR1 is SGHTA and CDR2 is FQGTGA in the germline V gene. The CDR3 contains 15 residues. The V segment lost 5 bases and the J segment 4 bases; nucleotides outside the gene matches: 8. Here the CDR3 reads CASSAGQGGGTEAFF. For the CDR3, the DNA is TGTGCCAGCAGCGCGGGACAGGGTGGCGGCACTGAAGCTTTCTTT.

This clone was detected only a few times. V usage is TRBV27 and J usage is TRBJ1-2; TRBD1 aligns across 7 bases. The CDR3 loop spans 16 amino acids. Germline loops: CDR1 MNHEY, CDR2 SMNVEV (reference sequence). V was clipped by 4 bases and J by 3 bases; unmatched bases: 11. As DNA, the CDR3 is TGTGCCAGCAGTTCTCAACACCTGGACAGGTACTATGGCTACACCTTC. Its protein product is CASSSQHLDRYYGYTF.

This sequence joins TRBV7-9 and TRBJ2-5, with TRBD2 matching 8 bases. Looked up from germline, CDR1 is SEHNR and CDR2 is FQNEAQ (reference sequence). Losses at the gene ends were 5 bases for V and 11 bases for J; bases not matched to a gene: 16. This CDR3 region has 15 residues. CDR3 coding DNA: TGTGCCAGCAGCCGCGCTCCGGGGGGGCCTCGTGAGCAGTACTTC. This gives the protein CASSRAPGGPREQYF.

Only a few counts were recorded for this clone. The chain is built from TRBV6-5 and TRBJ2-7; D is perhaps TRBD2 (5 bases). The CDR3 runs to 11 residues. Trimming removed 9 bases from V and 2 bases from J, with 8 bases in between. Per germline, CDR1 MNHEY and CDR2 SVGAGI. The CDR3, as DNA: TGTGCCAGTACCGGGGCCTACGAGCAGTACTTC. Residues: CASTGAYEQYF.

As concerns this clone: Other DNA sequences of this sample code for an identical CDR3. The CDR3 DNA reads as TGTGCCAGCAGCTTGGACAGGGCCTATGGCTACACCTTC. Its protein product is CASSLDRAYGYTF. V is TRBV5-6 and J is TRBJ1-2; D is perhaps TRBD1 (6 bases). In germline, CDR1 is SGHDT, CDR2 YYEEEE. The CDR3 is 13 amino acids. The V end lost 0 bases, the J end lost 4 bases, and 7 bases lay between the germline ends.

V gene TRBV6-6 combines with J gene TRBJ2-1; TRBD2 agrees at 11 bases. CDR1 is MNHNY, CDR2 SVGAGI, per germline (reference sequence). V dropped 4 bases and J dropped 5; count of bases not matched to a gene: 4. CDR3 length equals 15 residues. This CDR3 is CASSLLAGVNNEQFF. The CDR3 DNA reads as TGTGCCAGCAGTTTACTAGCGGGAGTTAACAATGAGCAGTTCTTC.

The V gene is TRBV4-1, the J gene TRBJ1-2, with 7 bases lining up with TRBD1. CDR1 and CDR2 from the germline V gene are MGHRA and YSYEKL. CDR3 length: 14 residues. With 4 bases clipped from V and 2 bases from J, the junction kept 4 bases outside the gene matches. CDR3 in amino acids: CASSPMTGNYGYTF. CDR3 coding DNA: TGCGCCAGCAGCCCCATGACAGGGAACTATGGCTACACCTTC.

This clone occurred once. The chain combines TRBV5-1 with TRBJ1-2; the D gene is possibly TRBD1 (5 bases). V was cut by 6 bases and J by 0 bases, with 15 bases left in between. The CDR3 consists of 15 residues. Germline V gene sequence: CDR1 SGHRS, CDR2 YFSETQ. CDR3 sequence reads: CASTVVQGSNYGYTF. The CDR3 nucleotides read TGCGCCAGCACTGTGGTTCAGGGCTCTAACTATGGCTACACCTTC.